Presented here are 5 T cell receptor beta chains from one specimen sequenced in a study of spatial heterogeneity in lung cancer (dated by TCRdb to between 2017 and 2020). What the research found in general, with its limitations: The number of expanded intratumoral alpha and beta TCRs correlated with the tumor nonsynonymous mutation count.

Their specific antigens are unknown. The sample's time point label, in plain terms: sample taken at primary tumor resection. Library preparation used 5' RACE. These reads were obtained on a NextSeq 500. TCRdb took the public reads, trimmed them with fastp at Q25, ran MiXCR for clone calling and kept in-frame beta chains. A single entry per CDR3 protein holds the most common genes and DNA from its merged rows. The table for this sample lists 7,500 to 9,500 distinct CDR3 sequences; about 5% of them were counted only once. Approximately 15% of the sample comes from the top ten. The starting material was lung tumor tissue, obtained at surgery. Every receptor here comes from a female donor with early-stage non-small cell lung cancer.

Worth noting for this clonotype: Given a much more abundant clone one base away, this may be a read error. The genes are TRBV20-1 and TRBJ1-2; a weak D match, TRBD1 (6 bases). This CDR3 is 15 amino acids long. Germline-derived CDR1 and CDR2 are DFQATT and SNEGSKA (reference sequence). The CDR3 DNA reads TGCAGTGCTAGAGACCCCCCCAGGGGACGGGGAGGCTACAACTTC. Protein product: CSARDPPRGRGGYNF.

Written as DNA, the CDR3 is TGCAGTGCTAGCGGGAACAACGAGCAGTACTTC. Encoded protein: CSASGNNEQYF. This chain joins TRBV20-1 and TRBJ2-7, with D perhaps TRBD2 (5 bases). The length of the CDR3 is 11 residues. Trimming cost V 3 bases and J 5 bases, with 8 bases left between them. Germline lookup yields CDR1 DFQATT and CDR2 SNEGSKA (reference sequence).

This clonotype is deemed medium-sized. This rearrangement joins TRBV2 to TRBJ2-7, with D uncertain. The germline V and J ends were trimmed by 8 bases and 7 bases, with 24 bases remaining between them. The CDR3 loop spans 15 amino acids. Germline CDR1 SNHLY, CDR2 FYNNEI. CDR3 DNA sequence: TGTGCCAGCCCAGAGGCAGACCATACTCCTCGTGAGCAGTACTTC. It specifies CASPEADHTPREQYF.

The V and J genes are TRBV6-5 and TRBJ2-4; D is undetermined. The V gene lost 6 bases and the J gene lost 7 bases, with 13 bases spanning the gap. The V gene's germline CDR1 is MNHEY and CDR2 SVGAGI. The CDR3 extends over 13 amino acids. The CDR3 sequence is CASRTPPGNIQYF. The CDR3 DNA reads TGTGCCAGCAGGACCCCACCGGGCAACATTCAGTACTTC.

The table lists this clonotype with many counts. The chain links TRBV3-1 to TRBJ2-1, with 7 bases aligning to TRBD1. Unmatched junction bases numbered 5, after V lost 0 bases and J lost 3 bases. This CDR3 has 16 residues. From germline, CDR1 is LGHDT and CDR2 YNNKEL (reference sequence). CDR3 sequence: CASSQEGPGGYNEQFF. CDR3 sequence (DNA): TGTGCCAGCAGCCAAGAAGGTCCAGGGGGCTACAATGAGCAGTTCTTC.